Only a few counts were recorded for the clone carrying this TCR beta chain. As yet, its antigen is unknown. Researchers built TCR beta libraries using quantitative 5'-RACE with molecular barcodes. TCRdb re-called the 5' RACE reads with MiXCR, one entry per CDR3 protein. The repertoire holds about 390,000 distinct CDR3 sequences, with more than 20% as singletons. The sample comes from a study of CD8 T cells in ankylosing spondylitis. The study, taken as a whole, reports: Some of the motif variants had earlier been found in reactive arthritis patients' fluid and blood. As for the disease-linked clones, they showed a CD8+ phenotype and occurred at relatively low frequencies in peripheral blood. In ankylosing spondylitis blood, a motif of seven or eight highly homologous TCR beta variants appeared characteristic.

Trimming cost V 6 bases and J 1 base, with 15 bases left between them. Per the germline V gene, CDR1 is MNHEY and CDR2 is SMNVEV (reference sequence). This CDR3 contains 15 residues. This chain uses TRBV27 with TRBJ1-1, with D possibly being TRBD1 (5 bases). This TCR was sampled from a male donor with ankylosing spondylitis. Source material: blood, either unsorted or a sorted T cell fraction (not recorded which). The CDR3 here is CASSPWGHQNTEAFF. Written as DNA, the CDR3 is TGTGCCAGCAGCCCCTGGGGCCACCAGAACACTGAAGCTTTCTTT.